Presented here are 18 T cell receptor beta chains from one specimen sequenced in a study of early T cells in non-severe SARS-CoV-2 infection. TCRdb processed the 5' RACE reads anew with MiXCR; each CDR3 protein has one entry. The table has 50,000 to 55,000 distinct CDR3 sequences, around 8.4% seen once; the top ten hold 4.2%. Specimen: whole blood. These receptors all come from an adult who was a healthcare worker with PCR-confirmed SARS-CoV-2 infection or an uninfected control (not recorded which).

The sample holds many counts of this clonotype. The J gene is TRBJ2-3, the V gene TRBV7-8; D unclear. CDR3 length equals 12 residues. V was cut by 3 bases and J by 5 bases, with 6 bases left in between. Germline assignment: CDR1 SGHVS and CDR2 FQNEAQ. The CDR3 DNA reads as TGTGCCAGCAGCTTCGAGCGAGATACGCAGTATTTT. Residues: CASSFERDTQYF.

This clonotype was detected many times. This chain connects TRBV13 to TRBJ1-1; D unclear. The CDR3 runs 13 residues. V was cut by 5 bases and J by 7 bases, with 14 bases left in between. The germline CDR1 and CDR2 sequences are PRHDT and FYEKMQ (reference sequence). CDR3 in amino acids: CASSVRGGDEAFF. The CDR3 nucleotides read TGTGCCAGCAGCGTGCGAGGTGGGGATGAAGCTTTCTTT.

The V call is TRBV6-5, the J call TRBJ2-2, with D perhaps TRBD2 (5 bases). Germline CDR1 is MNHEY and CDR2 is SVGAGI. The V end was cut by 8 bases, the J end by 1 base, with 14 bases between. This CDR3 is built from 15 residues. The CDR3 loop is CASQRGSLNTGELFF. For the CDR3, the DNA is TGTGCCAGCCAAAGAGGGAGTTTGAACACCGGGGAGCTGTTTTTT.

This clonotype was counted ten times or more. The genes are TRBV19 and TRBJ2-7, with 7 bases matching TRBD1. The V gene's germline CDR1 is LNHDA and CDR2 SQIVND (reference sequence). The CDR3 loop spans 17 amino acids. Unmatched junction bases numbered 18, after V lost 5 bases and J lost 5 bases. The CDR3 protein is CASSAPGQNKRMDEQYF. The CDR3 region has the DNA TGTGCCAGTAGTGCTCCGGGACAGAACAAGAGGATGGACGAGCAGTACTTC.

With regard to this clonotype: A much larger clone lies a single base off, so this may be a read error. CDR3 region: CASAPFGGGLLREHFF. The DNA of the CDR3 is TGTGCTAGTGCGCCTTTTGGCGGGGGCCTTCTCCGGGAGCACTTCTTC. The gene calls are TRBV12-5 and TRBJ2-1; D is perhaps TRBD2 (7 bases). The CDR3 totals 16 residues. Germline V gene sequence: CDR1 LGHNT, CDR2 FRNRAP. Drawing the rest from reference TRBV12-5 and TRBJ2-1, the complete variable domain is DARVTQTPRHKVTEMGQEVTMRCQPILGHNTVFWYRQTMMQGLELLAYFRNRAPLDDSGMPKDRFSAEMPDATLATLKIQPSEPRDSAVYFCASAPFGGGLLREHFFGPGTRLTVL.

Regarding this clonotype: A much larger clone differs by one base, so this may be a read error. The conserved phenylalanine or tryptophan is not found at the CDR3 terminus, so this likely reflects a read error. The rearrangement links TRBV10-3 to TRBJ2-1, with 10 bases lining up with TRBD2. The germline gives CDR1 ENHRY, CDR2 SYGVKD. This CDR3 has 17 residues. V shed 2 bases and J 7 bases; nucleotides not matched to a gene: 11. The CDR3 nucleotides read TGTGCCATCAGTGAGCGGCAGACAGCGGGAGGGAGGAATGAGCAGTTCCTC. This translates into CAISERQTAGGRNEQFL.

In its sample, this clonotype was seen many times. The chain joins TRBV6-2 or TRBV6-3 to TRBJ2-7; possible D gene TRBD2, 5 bases. This CDR3 has 13 residues. Trimming removed 6 bases from V and 1 base from J, with 10 bases in between. Looked up from germline, CDR1 is MNHEY and CDR2 is SVGEGT. CDR3 in DNA: TGTGCCAGCAGCGGGAATCCTTCCTACGAGCAGTACTTC. It encodes CASSGNPSYEQYF.

This clonotype was counted only a few times. The gene calls are TRBV29-1 and TRBJ2-2; D might be TRBD2 (5 bases). The CDR3 is made up of 14 amino acids. Germline CDR1 SQVTM, CDR2 ANQGSEA. The V gene lost 7 bases and the J gene lost 0 bases, with 12 bases spanning the gap. The CDR3 DNA is TGCAGCGGGTCCGGGATCTCGAACACCGGGGAGCTGTTTTTT. Translated, it gives CSGSGISNTGELFF.

This sequence joins TRBV29-1 and TRBJ2-3; 10 bases match TRBD1. V was clipped by 3 bases and J by 5 bases; unmatched bases: 14. The CDR3 covers 17 residues. Germline loops: CDR1 SQVTM, CDR2 ANQGSEA. This chain's CDR3 is CSVERIPGQGSVDTQYF. The CDR3 DNA sequence: TGCAGCGTTGAGAGGATCCCGGGACAGGGGAGTGTAGATACGCAGTATTTT.

In its sample, this clonotype was seen many times. V is TRBV6-6 and J is TRBJ2-2, with D tentatively TRBD1 (5 bases). CDR3 length: 16 residues. Germline V lookup: CDR1 MNHNY, CDR2 SVGAGI (reference sequence). V lost 2 bases and J 6 bases, leaving 16 bases between the germline ends. The CDR3 sequence is CASSYRQGSQSGELFF. The CDR3 region has the DNA TGTGCCAGCAGTTACAGGCAGGGCTCCCAGTCCGGGGAGCTGTTTTTT.

This clonotype was found many times. The chain uses TRBV6-1 and TRBJ1-2; 8 bases are shared with TRBD1. V was clipped by 5 bases and J by 7 bases; unmatched bases: 9. The CDR3 spans 14 residues. CDR1 is MNHNS and CDR2 is SASEGT in the germline V gene. The CDR3 region is CASSRDRSSIGYTF. In DNA form, the CDR3 reads TGTGCCAGCAGTAGGGACAGGTCATCTATTGGCTACACCTTC.

This clonotype came up many times. The chain employs TRBV7-6 and TRBJ2-1; weak D call: TRBD1 (5 bases). Germline lookup yields CDR1 SGHVS and CDR2 FNYEAQ. The CDR3 consists of 18 residues. V lost 5 bases and J lost 3, with 23 bases in between. CDR3 DNA: TGTGCCAGCAGCGCCCCACGGCAGGGCATAGAAATCTACAATGAGCAGTTCTTC. Protein product: CASSAPRQGIEIYNEQFF.

This clonotype was detected a few times. The V and J genes are TRBV2 and TRBJ2-5, with 7 bases matching TRBD2. The CDR3 is made up of 14 amino acids. Losses at the gene ends were 7 bases for V and 5 bases for J; bases not matched to a gene: 10. From germline, CDR1 is SNHLY and CDR2 FYNNEI. CDR3 in amino acids: CASTPPGGLETQYF. The CDR3 bases are TGTGCCAGCACTCCGCCGGGGGGATTGGAGACCCAGTACTTC.

The chain couples TRBV6-1 to TRBJ2-7; no clear D. Looked up from germline, CDR1 is MNHNS and CDR2 is SASEGT. The CDR3 extends over 13 amino acids. The V gene lost 6 bases and the J gene lost 6 bases, with 15 bases spanning the gap. The CDR3 region has the DNA TGTGCCAGCAGCACTCTATTATTTTCCGAGCAGTACTTC. Residues: CASSTLLFSEQYF.

This clonotype was counted many times. The gene calls are TRBV3-1 and TRBJ2-5, with D perhaps being TRBD1 or TRBD2 (5 bases each). With 3 bases removed from V and 3 bases from J, the gap between germline ends came to 14 bases. The CDR3 runs 15 residues. Germline-derived CDR1 and CDR2 are LGHDT and YNNKEL (reference sequence). CDR3 DNA: TGTGCCAGCAGCCAGGGTATCGGGGCCAAAGAGACCCAGTACTTC. This translates into CASSQGIGAKETQYF.

This clonotype was counted at least ten times. This chain joins TRBV7-6 and TRBJ2-1; 9 bases map to TRBD2. Germline loops: CDR1 SGHVS, CDR2 FNYEAQ. The CDR3 loop spans 17 amino acids. J was trimmed by 7 bases and V by 4 bases; bases with no gene match: 14. CDR3 DNA sequence: TGTGCCAGCAGCTCCGATTTATGGGCGGGAGGGTCGAATGAGCAGTTCTTC. Translating gives CASSSDLWAGGSNEQFF.

This clonotype was detected ten times or more. The chain joins TRBV7-3 to TRBJ1-1; possibly TRBD1 for D (6 bases). Trimming took 5 bases from V and 1 from J, leaving 11 bases between them. This CDR3 spans 14 amino acids. Germline CDR1 is SGHTA and CDR2 is FQGTGA. The CDR3 DNA reads as TGTGCCAGCAGCCCACCGGGACAGAACACTGAAGCTTTCTTT. It specifies CASSPPGQNTEAFF. The complete variable domain, with remaining parts taken from reference TRBV7-3 and TRBJ1-1, reads GAGVSQTPSNKVTEKGKYVELRCDPISGHTALYWYRQSLGQGPEFLIYFQGTGAADDSGLPNDRFFAVRPEGSVSTLKIQRTERGDSAVYLCASSPPGQNTEAFFGQGTRLTVV.

This clonotype was recorded a few times. This chain uses TRBV30 with TRBJ2-3, with TRBD1 matching over 9 bases. This CDR3 has 14 residues. From germline, CDR1 is GTSNPN and CDR2 SVGIG (reference sequence). J lost 6 bases, V lost 2 bases, and 6 bases had no gene match. The DNA of the CDR3 is TGTGCCTGGAGTCCGGGACAGGGACTGGATACGCAGTATTTT. It codes for CAWSPGQGLDTQYF.